This TCR beta chain was sequenced during a study of glioma-infiltrating T cells. Study-wide results and limits: Gliomas, especially low-grade, showed above-expected tissue-blood divergence; non-neoplastic patients showed below.

In germline, CDR1 is MRHNA, CDR2 SNTAGT. The CDR3 length is 13 residues. Trimming shortened V by 5 bases and J by 2 bases, and 4 bases separated the two germline ends. As to this clonotype: Its specificity is unknown.

TCR alpha and beta CDR3 regions were amplified from RNA using iRepertoire nested multiplex PCR. MiXCR, applied by TCRdb to the multiplex PCR reads, yields one record per CDR3 protein. The repertoire holds over 70,000 distinct CDR3 sequences, with approximately 22% as singletons. The specimen was glioma tissue, nonneoplastic brain tissue, or PBMCs (not recorded which). The chain uses TRBV6-4 and TRBJ2-6; D remains ambiguous. This receptor was obtained from a human donor with low-grade glioma or glioblastoma, undergoing nonglioma brain surgery, or in good health (not recorded which). This CDR3 is CASSSAGANVLTF. In DNA, the CDR3 is TGTGCCAGCAGTTCGGCTGGGGCCAACGTCCTGACTTTC.